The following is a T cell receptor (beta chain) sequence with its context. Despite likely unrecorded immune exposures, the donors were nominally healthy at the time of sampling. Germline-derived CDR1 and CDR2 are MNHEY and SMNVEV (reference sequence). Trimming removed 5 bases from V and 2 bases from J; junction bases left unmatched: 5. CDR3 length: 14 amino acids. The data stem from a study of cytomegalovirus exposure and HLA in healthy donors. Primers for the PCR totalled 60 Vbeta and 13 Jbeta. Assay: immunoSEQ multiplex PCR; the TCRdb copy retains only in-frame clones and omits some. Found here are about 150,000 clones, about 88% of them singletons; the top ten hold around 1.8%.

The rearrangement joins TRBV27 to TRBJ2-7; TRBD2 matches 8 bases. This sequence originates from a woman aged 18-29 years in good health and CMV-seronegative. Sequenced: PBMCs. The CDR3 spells CASSISGRAYEQYF. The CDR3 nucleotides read TGTGCCAGCAGTATCAGCGGGAGAGCCTACGAGCAGTACTTC.